Listed here are 4 T cell receptor beta chains from one sample, sequenced in a study of cytomegalovirus exposure and HLA in healthy donors. PCR primers comprised 60 Vbeta and 13 Jbeta primers. Profiled with immunoSEQ multiplex PCR; TCRdb holds only in-frame clones, not every one. Seen here are 100,000 to 150,000 clones, around 80% observed once, and the top ten hold about a tenth. The material sequenced was PBMCs. The receptors shown here come from a man in his thirties or forties in good health and CMV-seropositive.

This clone was seen a handful of times. The chain couples TRBV4-3 to TRBJ2-5; 7 nucleotides line up with TRBD2. Germline V gene lookup returns CDR1 LGHNA and CDR2 YSLEER. V dropped 2 bases and J dropped 1; count of bases not matched to a gene: 7. The CDR3 extends over 16 amino acids. The CDR3 DNA reads TGCGCCAGCAGCCAATCGACCGGGAGGTCCCAAGAGACCCAGTACTTC. Translated: CASSQSTGRSQETQYF.

The chain joins TRBV13 to TRBJ1-1; D is uncertain. CDR3 length equals 14 residues. Germline V gene data show CDR1 as PRHDT and CDR2 as FYEKMQ (reference sequence). V shed 1 base and J shed 1 base, with 7 bases lying between them. CDR3 residues: CASSLVQENTEAFF. The CDR3 bases are TGTGCCAGCAGCTTAGTTCAGGAGAACACTGAAGCTTTCTTT.

The chain uses TRBV28 and TRBJ2-7; 10 nucleotides agree with TRBD1. CDR1 is MDHEN, CDR2 SYDVKM, per germline. The CDR3 length is 14 residues. Trimming took 8 bases from V and 5 from J; bases not matched to a gene: 9. CDR3 region: CASDARDRGDEQYF. In DNA, the CDR3 is TGTGCCAGCGACGCCCGGGACAGGGGCGACGAGCAGTACTTC.

This clone was seen a few times. The chain couples TRBV5-8 to TRBJ2-3; TRBD2 matches at 16 bases. With V trimmed by 2 bases and J by 6 bases, 6 bases remained unmatched. From germline, CDR1 is SGHTS and CDR2 YDEGEE. The CDR3 runs 17 residues. CDR3 DNA sequence: TGTGCCAGCAGCTTTGGGACTAGCGGGAGGGCATCGGATACGCAGTATTTT. Its protein is CASSFGTSGRASDTQYF.